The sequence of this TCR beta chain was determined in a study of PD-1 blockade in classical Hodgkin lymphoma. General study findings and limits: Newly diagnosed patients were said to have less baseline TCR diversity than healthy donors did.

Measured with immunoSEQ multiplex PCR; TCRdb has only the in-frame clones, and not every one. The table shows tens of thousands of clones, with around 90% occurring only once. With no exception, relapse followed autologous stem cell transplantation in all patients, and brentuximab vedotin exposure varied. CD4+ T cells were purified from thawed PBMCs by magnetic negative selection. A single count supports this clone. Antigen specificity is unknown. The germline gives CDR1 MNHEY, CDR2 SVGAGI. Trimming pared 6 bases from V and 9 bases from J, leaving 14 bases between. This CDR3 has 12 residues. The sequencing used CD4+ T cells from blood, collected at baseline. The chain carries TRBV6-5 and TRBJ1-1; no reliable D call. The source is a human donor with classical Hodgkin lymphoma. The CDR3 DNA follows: TGTGCCAGCAGACCTGGACGGGGAAAAGCTTTCTTT. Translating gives CASRPGRGKAFF.